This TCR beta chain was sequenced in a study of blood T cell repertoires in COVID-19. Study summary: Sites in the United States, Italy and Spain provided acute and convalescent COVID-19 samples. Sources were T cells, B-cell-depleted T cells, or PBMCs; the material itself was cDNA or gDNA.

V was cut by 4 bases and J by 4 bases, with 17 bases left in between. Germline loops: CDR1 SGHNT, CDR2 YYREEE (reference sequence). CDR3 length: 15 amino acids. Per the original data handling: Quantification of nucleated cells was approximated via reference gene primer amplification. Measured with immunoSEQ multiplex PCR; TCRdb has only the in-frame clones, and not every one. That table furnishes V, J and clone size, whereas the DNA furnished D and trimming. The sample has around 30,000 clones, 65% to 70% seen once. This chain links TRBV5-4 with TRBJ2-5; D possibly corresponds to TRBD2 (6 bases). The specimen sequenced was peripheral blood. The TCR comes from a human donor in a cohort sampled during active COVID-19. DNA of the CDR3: TGTGCCAGCAGCCGGACTAAAGGATTCCCAGAGACCCAGTACTTC. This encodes CASSRTKGFPETQYF.